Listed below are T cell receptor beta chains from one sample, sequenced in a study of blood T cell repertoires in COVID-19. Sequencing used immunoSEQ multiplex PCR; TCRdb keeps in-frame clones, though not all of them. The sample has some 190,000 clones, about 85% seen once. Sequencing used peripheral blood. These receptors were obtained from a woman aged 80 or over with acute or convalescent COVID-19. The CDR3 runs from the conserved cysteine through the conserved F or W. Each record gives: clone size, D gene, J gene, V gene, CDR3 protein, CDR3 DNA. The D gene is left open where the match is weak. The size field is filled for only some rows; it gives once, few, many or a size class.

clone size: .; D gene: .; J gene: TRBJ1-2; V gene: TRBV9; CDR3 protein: CASSVGGGHYGYTF; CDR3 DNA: TGTGCCAGCAGCGTAGGAGGGGGTCACTATGGCTACACCTTC
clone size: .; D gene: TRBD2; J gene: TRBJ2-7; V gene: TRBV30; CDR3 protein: CAWSNPSGTYEQYF; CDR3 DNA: TGTGCCTGGAGTAACCCTAGCGGCACCTACGAGCAGTACTTC
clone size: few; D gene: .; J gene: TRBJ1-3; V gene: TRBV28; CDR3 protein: CASLSGTPNRNTIYF; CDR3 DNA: TGTGCCAGTTTATCCGGGACACCCAACAGAAACACCATATATTTT
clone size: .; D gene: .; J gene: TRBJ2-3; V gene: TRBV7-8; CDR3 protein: CASSSKQPHTQYF; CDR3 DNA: TGTGCCAGCAGCTCTAAACAGCCTCATACGCAGTATTTT
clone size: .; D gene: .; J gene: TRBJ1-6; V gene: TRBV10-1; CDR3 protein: CASSDHRTGNSPLHF; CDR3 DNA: TGCGCCAGCAGTGATCACCGGACGGGAAATTCACCCCTCCACTTT
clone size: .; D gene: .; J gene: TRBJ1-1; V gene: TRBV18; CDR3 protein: CASYRENTEAFF; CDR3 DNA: TGTGCCAGCTATCGGGAGAACACTGAAGCTTTCTTT
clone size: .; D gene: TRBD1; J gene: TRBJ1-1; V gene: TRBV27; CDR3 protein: CASSSNPNRGGTEAFF; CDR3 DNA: TGTGCCAGCAGTTCGAACCCCAACAGGGGGGGCACTGAAGCTTTCTTT
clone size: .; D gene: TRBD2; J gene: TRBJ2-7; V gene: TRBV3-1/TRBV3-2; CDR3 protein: CASSLSSGRMELVCEQYF; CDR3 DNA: TGTGCCAGCAGCCTCTCTAGCGGGAGAATGGAGTTAGTCTGCGAGCAGTACTTC
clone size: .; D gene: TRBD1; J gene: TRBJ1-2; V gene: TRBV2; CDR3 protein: CASRFQGAGNYGYTF; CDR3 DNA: TGTGCCAGCAGATTTCAGGGGGCCGGGAACTATGGCTACACCTTC
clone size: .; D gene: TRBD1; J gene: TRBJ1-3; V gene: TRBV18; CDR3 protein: CASSSSQGAEGNTIYF; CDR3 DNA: TGTGCCAGCTCATCTTCACAGGGGGCGGAAGGAAACACCATATATTTT
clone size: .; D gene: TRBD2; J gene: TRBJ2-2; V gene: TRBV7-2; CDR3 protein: CASSLESSGRSGELFF; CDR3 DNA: TGTGCCAGCAGCTTAGAGTCTAGCGGGAGATCCGGGGAGCTGTTTTTT
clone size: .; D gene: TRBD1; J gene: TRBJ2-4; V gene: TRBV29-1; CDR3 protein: CSVPIGQGNIQYF; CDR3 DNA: TGCAGCGTTCCGATTGGACAGGGAAACATTCAGTACTTC
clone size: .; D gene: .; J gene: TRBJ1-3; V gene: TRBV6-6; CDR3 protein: CASSYFQGYGNTIYF; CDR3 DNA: TGTGCCAGCAGTTATTTCCAGGGGTATGGAAACACCATATATTTT
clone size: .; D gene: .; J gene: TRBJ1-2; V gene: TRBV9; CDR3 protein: CASRPGRGQLNYGYTF; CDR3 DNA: TGTGCCAGCCGTCCAGGTCGGGGTCAACTCAACTATGGCTACACCTTC
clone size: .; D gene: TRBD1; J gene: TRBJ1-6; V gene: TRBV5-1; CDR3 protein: CASSLIRGGDSPLHF; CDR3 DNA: TGCGCCAGCAGCTTGATCCGAGGGGGCGATTCACCCCTCCACTTT
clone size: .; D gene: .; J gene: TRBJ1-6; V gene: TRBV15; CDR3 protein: CATSRLDIKNSPLHF; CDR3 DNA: TGTGCCACCAGCAGATTGGACATCAAAAATTCACCCCTCCACTTT
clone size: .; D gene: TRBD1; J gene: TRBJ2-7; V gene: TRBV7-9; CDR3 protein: CASSFGDREYEQYF; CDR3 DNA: TGTGCCAGCAGCTTTGGGGACAGGGAGTACGAGCAGTACTTC